The rows below give T cell receptor beta chains drawn from one sample of a study of blood T cell repertoires in COVID-19. Data came from immunoSEQ multiplex PCR; TCRdb stores just in-frame clones and leaves some out. The sample lists around 200,000 clones, less than 90% seen once, with over 9.5% in the top ten. The specimen sequenced was peripheral blood. The receptors derive from a woman in her sixties with COVID-19, enrolled during active disease. Each CDR3 is given without its conserved first and last residue. A D gene is named only where the DNA matches it firmly.

ATSDFPREKETQY - TRBV24-1
ASGAQTYEQY - TRBV7-9
ASSPGRDSNEKLF TRBD1 TRBV4-3
ASSRGPNEKLF - TRBV18
ASSLRDGRAINEQF TRBD2 TRBV5-6
ASSLEPGSYGYT - TRBV5-1
ASSSYPQQGGYGYT - TRBV5-5
ASIRYGRVTEAF - TRBV5-4
ASSPEGVRDSEQY - TRBV11-1
ASSLSGNDYGYT - TRBV28
ASGPWRGTGELF - TRBV5-4
ASSPGLGEYEQF TRBD2 TRBV9
ASSQSGGSTDTQY - TRBV7-3
ASRTQGPYNEQF - TRBV7-9
SVATGVGTQY TRBD1 TRBV29-1
SAGTGFDSPLH TRBD1 TRBV29-1
ASTPAGTGMHTEAF TRBD1 TRBV19
ASSPYEGGHEAF - TRBV9
ASSLEQGRGYT - TRBV5-4
ASSVEASGRLGELF TRBD2 TRBV9
ASSSPLSGTLGNEQF - TRBV7-2
AWIKGTGGTEAF TRBD1 TRBV30
ASSPMEALTEAF - TRBV4-1
ASSKLSSYNSPLH - TRBV5-5
ASSESLSTGELF - TRBV9
ASSLGLGLGARETQY TRBD2 TRBV13
ASSLGLTASGNTIY - TRBV7-9
AGPLRQGHSPLH TRBD1 TRBV30
ASSKGKPGQPH - TRBV21-1
ATSRDWSYEQY - TRBV15
ASSLTGTSNEQF TRBD2 TRBV18
ASSYPGGGQETQY TRBD2 TRBV6-2/TRBV6-3
SVRTGVDTIY TRBD1 TRBV29-1
ASSPGLGREQY - TRBV7-9
ASSQELAARPYEQY TRBD2 TRBV4-3
ASSLAGVVGKPLH - TRBV5-6
AISEAGNYGYT - TRBV10-3
ASSLLFGTDYAGELF TRBD1 TRBV7-2
ASSQASTRHGETQY - TRBV4-3
ASSVEEGSVAEAF - TRBV9